The 22 T cell receptor beta chains given below trace back to one sample, sequenced in a study of T-cell reconstitution after alpha-beta-depleted transplantation in children. Library preparation (for TCRbeta) was performed with unique molecular identifiers. One entry per CDR3 protein, called by TCRdb with MiXCR from the PCR reads. The sample contains approximately 18,000 distinct CDR3 sequences, around 5.8% of which appear only once. The specimen was PBMCs, collected before TCRalphabeta/CD19-depleted stem cell transplant. The source is a boy aged 5 to 17 with acute lymphoblastic leukemia, due to receive a stem cell transplant.

This clonotype rates as medium-sized. J is TRBJ2-1 and V is TRBV12-3 or TRBV12-4; D is undetermined. Trimming removed 7 bases at V and 4 bases at J, with 20 bases between. The CDR3 has 16 residues. The CDR3: CASTHFGGVGYNEQFF. CDR3 in DNA: TGTGCCAGCACCCACTTCGGTGGGGTAGGATACAATGAGCAGTTCTTC.

This clonotype rates as medium-sized. The V call is TRBV20-1, the J call TRBJ2-2; no definite D call. The V end was cut by 6 bases, the J end by 0 bases, with 14 bases between. Germline CDR1 and CDR2: DFQATT and SNEGSKA (reference sequence). The CDR3 contains 15 residues. Here the CDR3 DNA reads TGCAGTGCCGGGTTTCACGCTGCGAACACCGGGGAGCTGTTTTTT. The encoded protein is CSAGFHAANTGELFF.

This clonotype was observed many times. The gene calls are TRBV20-1 and TRBJ2-5; tentative D call: TRBD2 (6 bases). Germline loops: CDR1 DFQATT, CDR2 SNEGSKA (reference sequence). V gave up 5 bases and J gave up 5 bases, with 15 bases separating them. There are 13 residues in the CDR3. The CDR3: CSAWGLQRETQYF. CDR3 nucleotides: TGCAGTGCTTGGGGACTCCAAAGGGAGACCCAGTACTTC.

This clonotype was picked up a small number of times. V gene TRBV29-1 combines with J gene TRBJ1-3; D ambiguous. This CDR3 region has 13 residues. CDR1 is SQVTM, CDR2 ANQGSEA, per germline. Between the trimmed V and J ends, which lost 5 bases and 0 bases, there was a span of 8 bases. The CDR3: CSVPGDSGNTIYF. The CDR3 region has the DNA TGCAGCGTTCCGGGAGACTCTGGAAACACCATATATTTT.

The table lists this clonotype with many counts. This chain connects TRBV4-1 to TRBJ2-1, with TRBD1 matching over 8 bases. The CDR3 totals 16 residues. Trimming cost V 2 bases and J 2 bases; bases outside gene matches: 5. Looked up from germline, CDR1 is MGHRA and CDR2 is YSYEKL. CDR3 protein: CASSQYRGSPYNEQFF. CDR3 sequence (DNA): TGCGCCAGCAGCCAATACAGGGGGAGCCCCTACAATGAGCAGTTCTTC.

This clonotype was detected many times. The V gene is TRBV28, the J gene TRBJ1-1; possible D gene TRBD1, 5 bases. V was cut by 5 bases and J by 0 bases, with 28 bases left in between. CDR1 is MDHEN and CDR2 is SYDVKM in the germline V gene. The CDR3 covers 20 residues. Written as DNA, the CDR3 is TGTGCCAGCAGTCGTTTAAGAACCTTGGTTGACAGAATCATGAACACTGAAGCTTTCTTT. As protein: CASSRLRTLVDRIMNTEAFF. The full variable domain, rest sourced from reference TRBV28 and TRBJ1-1, is DVKVTQSSRYLVKRTGEKVFLECVQDMDHENMFWYRQDPGLGLRLIYFSYDVKMKEKGDIPEGYSVSREKKERFSLILESASTNQTSMYLCASSRLRTLVDRIMNTEAFFGQGTRLTVV.

This clonotype has a count of ten or more. The genes are TRBV10-2 and TRBJ1-5; a possible D gene is TRBD1 (5 bases). V lost 3 bases, J lost 2 bases, and 11 bases lay in between. Per the germline V gene, CDR1 is WSHSY and CDR2 is SAAADI. The CDR3 has 15 residues. CDR3 sequence reads: CASSDQGLGNQPQHF. Written as DNA, the CDR3 is TGCGCCAGCAGTGATCAGGGCTTGGGCAATCAGCCCCAGCATTTT.

This clonotype was detected ten times or more. V and J are TRBV6-5 and TRBJ1-1; TRBD1 is a possible D gene (5 bases). The CDR3 has 12 amino acids. The V gene lost 3 bases and the J gene lost 5 bases, with 7 bases spanning the gap. Per the germline V gene, CDR1 is MNHEY and CDR2 is SVGAGI. CDR3 region: CASSYWGTEAFF. CDR3 nucleotide sequence: TGTGCCAGCAGTTATTGGGGGACTGAAGCTTTCTTT.

This clonotype rates as medium-sized. The gene calls are TRBV4-2 and TRBJ1-1, with D uncertain. From germline, CDR1 is LGHNA and CDR2 YNFKEQ. CDR3 length: 14 residues. V lost 1 base, J lost 1 base, and 7 bases lay in between. The CDR3 coding sequence is TGTGCCAGCAGCCAAGTTTCAGGGAACACTGAAGCTTTCTTT. The encoded protein is CASSQVSGNTEAFF.

This clonotype counts as medium-sized. The gene calls are TRBV20-1 and TRBJ2-7; D unresolved. V shed 6 bases and J shed 1 base, with 16 bases lying between them. This CDR3 contains 14 residues. The germline gives CDR1 DFQATT, CDR2 SNEGSKA (reference sequence). In DNA form, the CDR3 reads TGCAGTGCCCCCCAAGTAGAGAGGTCCTACGAGCAGTACTTC. Encoded protein: CSAPQVERSYEQYF.

This clonotype counts as medium-sized. The CDR3 reads CASSPPGILYEQYF. The DNA for the CDR3 is TGTGCCAGCAGCCCGCCGGGGATCCTCTACGAGCAGTACTTC. This sequence joins TRBV5-6 and TRBJ2-7; a possible D gene is TRBD2 (5 bases). Between the trimmed V and J ends, which lost 4 bases and 3 bases, there was a span of 14 bases. Germline CDR1 reads SGHDT; CDR2 reads YYEEEE. This CDR3 region has 14 residues.

This clonotype was detected many times. The chain combines TRBV7-2 with TRBJ2-2, with TRBD2 identical over 11 bases. Trimming cost V 5 bases and J 7 bases; bases outside gene matches: 6. The CDR3 has 15 amino acids. Germline V gene data show CDR1 as SGHTA and CDR2 as FQGNSA. CDR3 residues: CASSRGLAVVGELFF. For the CDR3, the DNA is TGTGCCAGCAGCAGGGGACTAGCGGTGGTCGGGGAGCTGTTTTTT. Based on the CDR3 plus reference TRBV7-2 and TRBJ2-2, the full variable domain is GAGVSQSPSNKVTEKGKDVELRCDPISGHTALYWYRQSLGQGLEFLIYFQGNSAPDKSGLPSDRFSAERTGGSVSTLTIQRTQQEDSAVYLCASSRGLAVVGELFFGEGSRLTVL.

This clonotype was observed at least ten times. The chain recombines TRBV11-2 with TRBJ2-1; TRBD2 agrees at 12 bases. This CDR3 spans 16 amino acids. CDR1 is SGHAT, CDR2 FQNNGV, per germline. Trimming removed 5 bases from V and 7 bases from J; junction bases left unmatched: 9. CDR3 residues: CASSPLAGGPYNEQFF. The CDR3 nucleotides read TGTGCCAGCAGCCCTCTAGCGGGAGGGCCTTATAATGAGCAGTTCTTC.

This clonotype was recorded many times. The CDR3 DNA reads as TGTGCCAGCAGCTTAGGGACAACCCTCTTCTCTGGGGCCAACGTCCTGACTTTC. This encodes CASSLGTTLFSGANVLTF. This rearrangement joins TRBV7-3 to TRBJ2-6, with D perhaps TRBD1 (6 bases). The CDR3 loop spans 18 amino acids. The V gene lost 2 bases and the J gene lost 0 bases, with 14 bases spanning the gap. The germline V gene encodes CDR1 SGHTA and CDR2 FQGTGA.

This clonotype was seen many times. V is TRBV2 and J is TRBJ2-5, with TRBD1 identical over 10 bases. The V gene end was trimmed by 4 bases and the J gene end by 5 bases; junction bases not matched to a gene: 10. In germline, CDR1 is SNHLY, CDR2 FYNNEI. This CDR3 comprises 16 residues. The CDR3 sequence: CASSAPGTGAQETQYF. The CDR3 DNA sequence: TGTGCCAGCAGTGCTCCCGGGACAGGGGCTCAGGAGACCCAGTACTTC.

A few counts support this clonotype. The V and J genes are TRBV28 and TRBJ1-2; D remains unclear. The CDR3 is 14 amino acids. V was clipped by 1 base and J by 8 bases, with 14 bases between them. The germline V gene has CDR1 MDHEN and CDR2 SYDVKM. CDR3: CASSLLFASGGYTF. The CDR3 region has the DNA TGTGCCAGCAGTTTATTGTTCGCCTCGGGGGGCTACACCTTC.

This clonotype was observed at least ten times. This chain connects TRBV18 to TRBJ2-7; D is ambiguous. The CDR3 is made up of 13 amino acids. CDR1 and CDR2 (germline): KGHSH, LQKENI. The germline V and J ends were trimmed by 3 bases and 0 bases, with 6 bases remaining between them. The CDR3 DNA sequence: TGTGCCAGCTCACCTGCTTACTCCTACGAGCAGTACTTC. Amino acid sequence: CASSPAYSYEQYF.

This clonotype has a count of ten or more. The chain couples TRBV5-4 to TRBJ1-1; 7 bases agree with TRBD1. The CDR3 extends over 12 amino acids. Germline V gives CDR1 SGHNT, CDR2 YYREEE (reference sequence). V was clipped by 4 bases and J by 9 bases; unmatched bases: 6. The CDR3 spells CASSDGDSQAFF. CDR3 nucleotide sequence: TGTGCCAGCAGCGATGGGGACAGCCAAGCTTTCTTT.

At least ten counts were recorded for this clonotype. The gene calls are TRBV28 and TRBJ1-1; D not certain. CDR3 size: 14 residues. Per germline, CDR1 MDHEN and CDR2 SYDVKM. Trimming took off 6 bases at V and 3 bases at J, with 14 bases between the two ends. CDR3 region: CASRLSGFYTEAFF. The CDR3 nucleotides are TGTGCCAGCAGGCTCTCGGGGTTTTACACTGAAGCTTTCTTT.

Ten or more counts support this clonotype. This sequence joins TRBV20-1 and TRBJ2-7; D not resolved. Trimming took 2 bases from V and 3 from J, leaving 11 bases between them. CDR1 is DFQATT, CDR2 SNEGSKA, per germline (reference sequence). The CDR3 contains 13 residues. CDR3 in amino acids: CSARSTENYEQYF. CDR3 DNA sequence: TGCAGTGCTAGAAGTACAGAGAACTACGAGCAGTACTTC.

This clonotype counts as medium-sized (0.01 to 0.1%). The chain combines TRBV12-3 or TRBV12-4 with TRBJ2-1, with 9 positions matching TRBD2. This CDR3 has 16 amino acids. Trimming at V came to 5 bases and at J to 5 bases, leaving 10 bases not matched to a gene. For the CDR3, the DNA is TGTGCCAGCAGTCCCCCTGAGGGCGGGAGGGACAATGAGCAGTTCTTC. Encoded protein: CASSPPEGGRDNEQFF.

This clonotype was observed many times. This rearrangement joins TRBV6-2 or TRBV6-3 to TRBJ2-2; D possibly corresponds to TRBD1 (6 bases). The CDR3 has 16 amino acids. CDR1 and CDR2 from the germline V gene are MNHEY and SVGEGT. With 7 bases removed from V and 3 bases from J, the gap between germline ends came to 18 bases. This CDR3 reads CASKPGTSKYTGELFF. In DNA, the CDR3 is TGTGCCAGCAAACCCGGGACATCGAAATACACCGGGGAGCTGTTTTTT.